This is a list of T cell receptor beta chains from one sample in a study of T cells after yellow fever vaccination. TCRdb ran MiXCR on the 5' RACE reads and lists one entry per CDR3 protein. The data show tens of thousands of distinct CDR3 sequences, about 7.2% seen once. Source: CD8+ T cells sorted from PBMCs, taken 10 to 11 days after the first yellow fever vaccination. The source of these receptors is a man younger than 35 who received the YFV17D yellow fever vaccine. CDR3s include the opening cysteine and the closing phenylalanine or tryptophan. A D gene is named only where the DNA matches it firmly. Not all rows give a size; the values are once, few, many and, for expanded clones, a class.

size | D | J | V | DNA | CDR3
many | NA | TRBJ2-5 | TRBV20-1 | TGCAGTGCTGGGAGGACCGGGACAAATTCGTGGACCCAGTACTTC | CSAGRTGTNSWTQYF
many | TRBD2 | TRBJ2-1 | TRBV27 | TGTGCCAGCAGTTTCAGTACGGGACTAACATACAATGAGCAGTTCTTC | CASSFSTGLTYNEQFF
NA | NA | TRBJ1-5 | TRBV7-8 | TGTGCCAGCAGCGACCTTCTACCTTATCAGCCCCAGCATTTT | CASSDLLPYQPQHF
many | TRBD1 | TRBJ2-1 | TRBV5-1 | TGCGCCAGCAGCTTTGGACAGGGTGGCAATGAGCAGTTCTTC | CASSFGQGGNEQFF
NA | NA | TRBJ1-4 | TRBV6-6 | TGTGCCAGCAGCCTATACTATGAAAAACTGTTTTTT | CASSLYYEKLFF
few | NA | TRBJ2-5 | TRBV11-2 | TGTGCCAGCAGCCAGGGGGAGCGGGGCCAAGAGACCCAGTACTTC | CASSQGERGQETQYF
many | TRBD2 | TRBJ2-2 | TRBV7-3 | TGTGCCAGCAGCTTGAGCGGGGGGAACACCGGGGAGCTGTTTTTT | CASSLSGGNTGELFF
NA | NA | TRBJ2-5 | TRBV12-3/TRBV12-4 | TGTGCCAGCAGTTCACCGGGTGGGGGGGAGACCCAGTACTTC | CASSSPGGGETQYF
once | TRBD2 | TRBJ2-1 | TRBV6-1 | TGTGCCAGCGGCCCGACTAGCGGGGGGGCGGAGTTCTTC | CASGPTSGGAEFF
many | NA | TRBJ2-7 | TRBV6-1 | TGTGCCAGCAGTGGGCGCGGGGACGAACTTCCCGGCGAGCAGTACTTC | CASSGRGDELPGEQYF
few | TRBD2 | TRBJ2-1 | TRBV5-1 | TGCGCCAGCAGCTTGCTCGGGGGGGACTACAATGAGCAGTTCTTC | CASSLLGGDYNEQFF
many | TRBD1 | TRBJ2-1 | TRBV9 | TGTGCCAGCAGCGTAGCGACAGGGTACTATGAGCAGTTCTTC | CASSVATGYYEQFF
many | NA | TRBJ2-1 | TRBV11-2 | TGTGCCAGCAGCTTAGGACTAGTCATCCCGAGCTCCTACAATGAGCAGTTCTTC | CASSLGLVIPSSYNEQFF
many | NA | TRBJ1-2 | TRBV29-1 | TGCAGCGTTGACAGCTATGGCTACACCTTC | CSVDSYGYTF
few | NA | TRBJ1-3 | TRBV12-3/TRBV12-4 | TGTGCCAGCAGCCCAACTGGAAACACCATATATTTT | CASSPTGNTIYF
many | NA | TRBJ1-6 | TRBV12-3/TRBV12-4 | TGTGCCAGCAGTTCTTCTGAGGGCAGGTCACCCCTCCACTTT | CASSSSEGRSPLHF